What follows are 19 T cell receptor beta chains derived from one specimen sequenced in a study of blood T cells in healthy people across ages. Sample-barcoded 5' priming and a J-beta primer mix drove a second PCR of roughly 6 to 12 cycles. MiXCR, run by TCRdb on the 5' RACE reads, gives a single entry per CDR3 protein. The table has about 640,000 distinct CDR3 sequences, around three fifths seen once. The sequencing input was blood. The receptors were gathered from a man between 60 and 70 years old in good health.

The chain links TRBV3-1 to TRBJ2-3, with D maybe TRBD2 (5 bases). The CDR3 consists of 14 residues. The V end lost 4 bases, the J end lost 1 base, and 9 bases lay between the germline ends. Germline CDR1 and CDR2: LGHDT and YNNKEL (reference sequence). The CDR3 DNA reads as TGTGCCAGCAGCCCTGACGGGGGCACAGATACGCAGTATTTT. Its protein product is CASSPDGGTDTQYF.

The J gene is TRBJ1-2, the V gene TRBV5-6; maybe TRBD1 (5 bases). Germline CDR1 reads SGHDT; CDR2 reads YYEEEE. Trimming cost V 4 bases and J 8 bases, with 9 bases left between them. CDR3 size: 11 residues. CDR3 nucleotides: TGTGCCAGCAGCGGGGCCTCGGGCTACACCTTC. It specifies CASSGASGYTF.

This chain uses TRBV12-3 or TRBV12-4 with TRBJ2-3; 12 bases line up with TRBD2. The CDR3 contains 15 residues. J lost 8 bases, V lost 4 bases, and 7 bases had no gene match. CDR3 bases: TGTGCCAGCAGTTCCTCGACTAGCGGGGGATCTACGCAGTATTTT. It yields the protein CASSSSTSGGSTQYF.

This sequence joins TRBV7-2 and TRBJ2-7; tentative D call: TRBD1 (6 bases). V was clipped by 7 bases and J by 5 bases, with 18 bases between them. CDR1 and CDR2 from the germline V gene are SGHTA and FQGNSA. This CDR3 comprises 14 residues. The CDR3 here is CASKLVGAVDEQYF. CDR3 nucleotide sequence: TGTGCCAGCAAGTTAGTGGGGGCTGTCGACGAGCAGTACTTC.

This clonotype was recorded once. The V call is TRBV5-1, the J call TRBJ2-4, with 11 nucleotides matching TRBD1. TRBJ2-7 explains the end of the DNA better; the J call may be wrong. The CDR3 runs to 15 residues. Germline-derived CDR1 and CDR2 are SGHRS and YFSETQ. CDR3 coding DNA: TGCGCCAGCAGCGCCGGGACAGGGGGGCCCTACGAGCAGTACTTC. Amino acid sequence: CASSAGTGGPYEQYF.

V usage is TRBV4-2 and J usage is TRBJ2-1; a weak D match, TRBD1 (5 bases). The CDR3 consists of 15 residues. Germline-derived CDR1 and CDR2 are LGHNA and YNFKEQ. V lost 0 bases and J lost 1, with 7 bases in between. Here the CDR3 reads CASSQDKGSYNEQFF. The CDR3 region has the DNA TGTGCCAGCAGCCAAGATAAGGGGTCCTACAATGAGCAGTTCTTC.

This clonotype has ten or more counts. The CDR3 DNA follows: TGCGCCAGCAGCTTGGCCGGGGGCTCCTACTATGGCTACACCTTC. Translation: CASSLAGGSYYGYTF. This sequence joins TRBV5-1 and TRBJ1-2, with D perhaps matching TRBD1 (6 bases). V was clipped by 0 bases and J by 3 bases, with 12 bases between them. CDR1 is SGHRS and CDR2 is YFSETQ in the germline V gene. The CDR3 has 15 amino acids.

This CDR3 reads CASSLAGLLERANYGYTF. In DNA form, the CDR3 reads TGCGCCAGCAGCTTGGCCGGTTTGCTTGAAAGGGCTAACTATGGCTACACCTTC. The V gene is TRBV5-1, the J gene TRBJ1-2; D remains unclear. Germline lookup yields CDR1 SGHRS and CDR2 YFSETQ. The CDR3 runs to 18 residues. Trimming shortened V by 0 bases and J by 0 bases, and 18 bases separated the two germline ends.

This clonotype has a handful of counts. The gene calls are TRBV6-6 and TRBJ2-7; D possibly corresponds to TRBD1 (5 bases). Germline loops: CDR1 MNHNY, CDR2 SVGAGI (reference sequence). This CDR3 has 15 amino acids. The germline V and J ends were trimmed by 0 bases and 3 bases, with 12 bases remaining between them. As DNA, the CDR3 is TGTGCCAGCAGTTACTCGGCAGCTCAGGGCTACGAGCAGTACTTC. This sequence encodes CASSYSAAQGYEQYF.

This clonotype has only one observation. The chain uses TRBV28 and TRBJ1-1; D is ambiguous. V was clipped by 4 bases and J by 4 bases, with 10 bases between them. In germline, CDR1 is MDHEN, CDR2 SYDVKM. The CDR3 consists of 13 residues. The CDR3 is CASSSILGTEAFF. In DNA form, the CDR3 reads TGTGCCAGCAGTTCCATCCTCGGCACTGAAGCTTTCTTT. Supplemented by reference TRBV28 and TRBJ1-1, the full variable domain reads DVKVTQSSRYLVKRTGEKVFLECVQDMDHENMFWYRQDPGLGLRLIYFSYDVKMKEKGDIPEGYSVSREKKERFSLILESASTNQTSMYLCASSSILGTEAFFGQGTRLTVV.

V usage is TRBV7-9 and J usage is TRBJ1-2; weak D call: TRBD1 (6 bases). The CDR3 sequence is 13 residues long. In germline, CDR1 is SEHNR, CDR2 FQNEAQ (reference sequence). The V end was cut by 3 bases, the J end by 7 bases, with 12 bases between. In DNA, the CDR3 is TGTGCCAGCAGCTTTGGGGGCGCGGTTGGCTACACCTTC. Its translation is CASSFGGAVGYTF. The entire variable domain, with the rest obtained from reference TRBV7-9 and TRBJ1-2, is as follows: DTGVSQNPRHKITKRGQNVTFRCDPISEHNRLYWYRQTLGQGPEFLTYFQNEAQLEKSRLLSDRFSAERPKGSFSTLEIQRTEQGDSAMYLCASSFGGAVGYTFGSGTRLTVV.

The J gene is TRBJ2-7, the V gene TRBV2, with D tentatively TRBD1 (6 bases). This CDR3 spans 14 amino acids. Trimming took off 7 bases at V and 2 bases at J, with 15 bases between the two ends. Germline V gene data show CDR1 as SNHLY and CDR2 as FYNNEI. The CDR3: CASTLDSVTYEQYF. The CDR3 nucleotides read TGTGCCAGCACCTTGGACAGTGTGACCTACGAGCAGTACTTC.

The CDR3 protein is CASSYGVGGLAGGDGANVLTF. The CDR3, as DNA: TGTGCCAGCAGTTACGGCGTAGGTGGACTAGCGGGGGGAGATGGGGCCAACGTCCTGACTTTC. J is TRBJ2-6 and V is TRBV6-5, with 14 bases lining up with TRBD2. The CDR3 length is 21 residues. Germline CDR1 is MNHEY and CDR2 is SVGAGI. J lost 3 bases, V lost 2 bases, and 12 bases had no gene match.

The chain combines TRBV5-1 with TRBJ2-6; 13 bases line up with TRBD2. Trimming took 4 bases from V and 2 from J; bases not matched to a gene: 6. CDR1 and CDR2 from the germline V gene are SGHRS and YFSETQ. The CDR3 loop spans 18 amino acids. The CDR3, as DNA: TGCGCCAGCAGCCCGACTAGCGGGGGGTCACCTGGGGCCAACGTCCTGACTTTC. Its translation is CASSPTSGGSPGANVLTF.

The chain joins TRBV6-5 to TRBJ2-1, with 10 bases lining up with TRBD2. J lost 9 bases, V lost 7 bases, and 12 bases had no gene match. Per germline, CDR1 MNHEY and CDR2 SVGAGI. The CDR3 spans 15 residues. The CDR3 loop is CASTKTSGVGGEQFF. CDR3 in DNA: TGTGCCAGCACCAAAACTAGCGGGGTAGGGGGTGAGCAGTTCTTC.

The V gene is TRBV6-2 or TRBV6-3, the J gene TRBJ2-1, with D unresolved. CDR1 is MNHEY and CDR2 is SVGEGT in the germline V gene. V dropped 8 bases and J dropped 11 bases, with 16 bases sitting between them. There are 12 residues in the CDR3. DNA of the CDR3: TGTGCCAGCGCCCCACGAATTGGAAAGCAGTTCTTC. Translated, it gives CASAPRIGKQFF.

Here the CDR3 reads CATSDSTRGDTQYF. For the CDR3, the DNA is TGTGCCACCAGTGATTCGACGCGGGGAGATACGCAGTATTTT. The chain has TRBV24-1 and TRBJ2-3; tentative D call: TRBD2 (6 bases). The length of the CDR3 is 14 residues. V shed 2 bases and J shed 5 bases, with 10 bases lying between them. Germline V gene data show CDR1 as KGHDR and CDR2 as SFDVKD.

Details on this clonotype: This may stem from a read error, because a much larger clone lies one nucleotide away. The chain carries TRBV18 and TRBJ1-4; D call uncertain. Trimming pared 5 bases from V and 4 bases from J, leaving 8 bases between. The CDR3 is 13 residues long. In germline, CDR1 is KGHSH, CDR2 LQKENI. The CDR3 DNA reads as TGTGCCAGCTCATCGGCGGTTAATGAAAAACTGTTTTTT. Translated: CASSSAVNEKLFF.

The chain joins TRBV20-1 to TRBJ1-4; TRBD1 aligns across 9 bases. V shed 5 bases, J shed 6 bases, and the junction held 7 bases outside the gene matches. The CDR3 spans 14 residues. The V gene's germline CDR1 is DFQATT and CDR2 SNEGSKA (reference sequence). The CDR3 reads CSARTGQGYEKLFF. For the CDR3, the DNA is TGCAGTGCTCGGACGGGACAGGGTTATGAAAAACTGTTTTTT.